The 12 T cell receptor beta chains below were found in one sample sequenced in a study of blood T cell repertoires in COVID-19 (TCRdb year 2020). The library was made by the immunoSEQ multiplex PCR assay. Not all clones reach the TCRdb copy of this immuneACCESS table, which keeps in-frame sequences only. Checked studies attribute under half of the gap to unresolved V genes and leave the rest unexplained. Here the sample has 50,000 to 65,000 clones; 72% occur a single time. More than 4.5% of the sample rests with the top ten. Sequencing was performed on peripheral blood. Receptors originate from a woman in her seventies with COVID-19, enrolled during active disease.

CDR3 sequence: CASSLPGLAGGRDTGELFF. The CDR3 DNA is TGTGCCAGTAGTCTACCGGGACTAGCGGGAGGGCGGGACACCGGGGAGCTGTTTTTT. The chain couples TRBV19 to TRBJ2-2; 16 bases are shared with TRBD2. J lost 3 bases, V lost 5 bases, and 9 bases had no gene match. This CDR3 is built from 19 residues. The germline V gene encodes CDR1 LNHDA and CDR2 SQIVND (reference sequence).

This rearrangement joins TRBV28 to TRBJ2-1; 9 bases align to TRBD2. The ends lost 7 bases at V and 2 bases at J; junction bases unmatched: 9. CDR3 length equals 16 residues. The germline CDR1 and CDR2 sequences are MDHEN and SYDVKM. The CDR3 DNA reads as TGTGCCAGCACCCCCTTTTTAGCGGGGGCCTACAATGAGCAGTTCTTC. It codes for CASTPFLAGAYNEQFF.

V and J are TRBV6-5 and TRBJ1-5; D remains ambiguous. V was pared by 6 bases and J by 7 bases, with 19 bases between. The germline V gene encodes CDR1 MNHEY and CDR2 SVGAGI. The CDR3 length is 15 residues. The CDR3 here is CASSPVFGTEQPQHF. Here the CDR3 DNA reads TGTGCCAGCAGCCCAGTCTTTGGAACGGAGCAGCCCCAGCATTTT.

The J gene is TRBJ2-2, the V gene TRBV19; possible D gene TRBD2, 6 bases. The CDR3 spans 15 residues. V was pared by 5 bases and J by 6 bases, with 16 bases between. Germline V gene sequence: CDR1 LNHDA, CDR2 SQIVND (reference sequence). The CDR3 bases are TGTGCCAGTAGTCCCTCCGCGGGGACTTCCGGGGAGCTGTTTTTT. Protein sequence: CASSPSAGTSGELFF.

In its sample, this clone was seen a few times. The chain combines TRBV4-1 with TRBJ2-7; TRBD2 is a possible D gene (5 bases). Germline loops: CDR1 MGHRA, CDR2 YSYEKL. V lost 5 bases and J lost 3, with 20 bases in between. There are 16 residues in the CDR3. Written as DNA, the CDR3 is TGCGCCAGCAGCGCCCGTCTGGGGAGCAGCTTCTACGAGCAGTACTTC. Encoded protein: CASSARLGSSFYEQYF.

The chain has TRBV2 and TRBJ2-2, with a tentative D call TRBD2 (6 bases). CDR1 and CDR2 (germline): SNHLY, FYNNEI. This CDR3 spans 14 amino acids. Trimming pared 7 bases from V and 4 bases from J, leaving 13 bases between. The CDR3 loop is CASTLGLSTGELFF. In DNA form, the CDR3 reads TGTGCCAGCACCCTGGGACTCTCCACCGGGGAGCTGTTTTTT.

The chain recombines TRBV7-2 with TRBJ2-3, with 9 bases fitting TRBD2. Trimming at V came to 8 bases and at J to 2 bases, leaving 8 bases not matched to a gene. Germline V gene sequence: CDR1 SGHTA, CDR2 FQGNSA. CDR3 length: 15 amino acids. CDR3 nucleotide sequence: TGTGCCAGCGGACATAGCGGGGGAGACACAGATACGCAGTATTTT. This codes for CASGHSGGDTDTQYF. Full variable domain (outside the CDR3, taken from reference TRBV7-2 and TRBJ2-3): GAGVSQSPSNKVTEKGKDVELRCDPISGHTALYWYRQSLGQGLEFLIYFQGNSAPDKSGLPSDRFSAERTGGSVSTLTIQRTQQEDSAVYLCASGHSGGDTDTQYFGPGTRLTVL.

The chain joins TRBV19 to TRBJ1-1; D not resolved. V lost 3 bases to trimming and J lost 3 bases, with 8 bases between them. The CDR3 runs to 13 residues. The germline V gene encodes CDR1 LNHDA and CDR2 SQIVND (reference sequence). The CDR3 reads CASSMKGDTEAFF. In DNA, the CDR3 is TGTGCCAGTAGTATGAAGGGAGACACTGAAGCTTTCTTT.

The chain has TRBV9 and TRBJ1-2, with a possible D match to TRBD1 (6 bases). The CDR3 spans 13 residues. The germline gives CDR1 SGDLS, CDR2 YYNGEE. V dropped 4 bases and J dropped 2 bases, with 9 bases sitting between them. The CDR3 coding sequence is TGTGCCAGCAGCAGGACAGAGAACTATGGCTACACCTTC. This codes for CASSRTENYGYTF.

Only a few counts were recorded for this clone. The rearrangement links TRBV15 to TRBJ1-1; no clear D gene. The germline CDR1 and CDR2 sequences are LNHNV and YYDKDF (reference sequence). This CDR3 is built from 13 residues. V lost 0 bases, J lost 1 base, and 3 bases lay in between. The CDR3, as DNA: TGTGCCACCAGCAGAGATAGGAACACTGAAGCTTTCTTT. It encodes CATSRDRNTEAFF.

The chain combines TRBV19 with TRBJ2-5, with TRBD2 identical over 8 bases. Trimming removed 3 bases from V and 5 bases from J; junction bases left unmatched: 11. Germline CDR1 and CDR2: LNHDA and SQIVND (reference sequence). There are 16 residues in the CDR3. In DNA, the CDR3 is TGTGCCAGTAGTATCGGGGCGGGGGGCGCGTATGAGACCCAGTACTTC. Translation: CASSIGAGGAYETQYF.

This clone has a handful of counts. The V gene is TRBV9, the J gene TRBJ2-3; 8 nucleotides align to TRBD2. CDR1 and CDR2 (germline): SGDLS, YYNGEE. The V segment lost 0 bases and the J segment 4 bases; nucleotides outside the gene matches: 7. The length of the CDR3 is 16 residues. The CDR3 nucleotides are TGTGCCAGCAGCGTAGCTCCAGCGGGGGTGGCAGATACGCAGTATTTT. Translating it yields CASSVAPAGVADTQYF. Looking up the rest from reference TRBV9 and TRBJ2-3 gives the full variable domain: DSGVTQTPKHLITATGQRVTLRCSPRSGDLSVYWYQQSLDQGLQFLIQYYNGEERAKGNILERFSAQQFPDLHSELNLSSLELGDSALYFCASSVAPAGVADTQYFGPGTRLTVL.